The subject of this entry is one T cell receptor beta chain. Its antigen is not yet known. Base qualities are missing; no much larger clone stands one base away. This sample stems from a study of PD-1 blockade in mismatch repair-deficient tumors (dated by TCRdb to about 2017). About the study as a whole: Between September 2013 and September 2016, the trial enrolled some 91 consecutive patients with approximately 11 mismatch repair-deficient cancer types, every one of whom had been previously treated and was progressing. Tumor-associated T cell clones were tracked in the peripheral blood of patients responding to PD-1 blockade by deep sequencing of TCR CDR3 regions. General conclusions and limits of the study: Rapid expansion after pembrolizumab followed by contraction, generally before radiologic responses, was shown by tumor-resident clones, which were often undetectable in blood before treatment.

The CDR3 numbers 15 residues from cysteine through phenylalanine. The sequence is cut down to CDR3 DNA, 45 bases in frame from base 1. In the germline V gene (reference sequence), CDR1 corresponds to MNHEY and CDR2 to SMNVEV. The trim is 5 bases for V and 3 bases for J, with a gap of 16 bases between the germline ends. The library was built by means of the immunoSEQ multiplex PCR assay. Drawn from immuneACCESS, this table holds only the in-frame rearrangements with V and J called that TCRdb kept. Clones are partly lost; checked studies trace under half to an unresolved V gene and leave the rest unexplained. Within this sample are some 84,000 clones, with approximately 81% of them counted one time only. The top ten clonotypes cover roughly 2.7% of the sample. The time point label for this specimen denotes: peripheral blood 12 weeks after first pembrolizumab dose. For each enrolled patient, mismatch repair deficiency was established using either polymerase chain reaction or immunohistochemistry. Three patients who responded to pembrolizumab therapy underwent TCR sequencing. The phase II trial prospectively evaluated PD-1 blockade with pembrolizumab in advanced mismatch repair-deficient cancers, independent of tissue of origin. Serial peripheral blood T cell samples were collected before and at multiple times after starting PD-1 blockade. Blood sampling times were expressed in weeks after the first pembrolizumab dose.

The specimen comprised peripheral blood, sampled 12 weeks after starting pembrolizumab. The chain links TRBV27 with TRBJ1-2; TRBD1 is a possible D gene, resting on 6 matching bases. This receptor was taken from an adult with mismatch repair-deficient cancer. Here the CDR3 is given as CASSPEGGIYYGYTF. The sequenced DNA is TGTGCCAGCAGTCCTGAGGGGGGGATCTACTATGGCTACACCTTC.